Following are 22 T cell receptor beta chains from one sample sequenced in a study of blood T cell repertoires in COVID-19. Method: immunoSEQ multiplex PCR; TCRdb's copy keeps in-frame clones and lacks some. The repertoire holds tens of thousands of clones, around 80% seen once, with 6.5% to 8% in the top ten. The specimen was peripheral blood. The receptors here all came from a human donor in a cohort sampled during active COVID-19.

Only a few counts were recorded for this clone. This chain joins TRBV6-5 and TRBJ1-5; the D gene is possibly TRBD1 (6 bases). CDR3 length equals 13 residues. The V end was cut by 8 bases, the J end by 4 bases, with 12 bases between. Germline-derived CDR1 and CDR2 are MNHEY and SVGAGI. The CDR3 region is CASLTGWNQPQHF. The DNA for the CDR3 is TGTGCCAGCCTTACAGGGTGGAATCAGCCCCAGCATTTT.

CDR3 nucleotides: TGCGCCAGCAGCCACAGGCAGGAGGGCTATGGCTACACCTTC. It translates to CASSHRQEGYGYTF. V and J are TRBV4-3 and TRBJ1-2; D unresolved. This CDR3 has 14 amino acids. Germline CDR1 LGHNA, CDR2 YSLEER. The ends were cut back, 3 bases at V and 4 bases at J, with 12 bases in the middle.

The chain employs TRBV7-6 and TRBJ2-7; D possibly corresponds to TRBD2 (6 bases). The CDR3 totals 16 residues. Germline loops: CDR1 SGHVS, CDR2 FNYEAQ. Between the trimmed V and J ends, which lost 5 bases and 2 bases, there was a span of 19 bases. The CDR3 DNA sequence: TGTGCCAGCAGCCCCTACGAACTGGGGGGAACCTACGAGCAGTACTTC. This encodes CASSPYELGGTYEQYF.

DNA for the CDR3: TGCGCCAGCAGCGCGGACAGGCAAGAGACCCAGTACTTC. Translated: CASSADRQETQYF. The chain couples TRBV5-1 to TRBJ2-5; 7 bases line up with TRBD1. Germline values: CDR1 SGHRS, CDR2 YFSETQ. The ends lost 4 bases at V and 2 bases at J; junction bases unmatched: 2. CDR3 size: 13 residues.

The rearrangement joins TRBV5-1 to TRBJ2-7, with D possibly TRBD1 on 5 matching bases. Trimming took 4 bases from V and 2 from J, leaving 16 bases between them. In germline, CDR1 is SGHRS, CDR2 YFSETQ. The CDR3 extends over 15 amino acids. The CDR3 DNA follows: TGCGCCAGCAGCGTGACAGAGGTACCAGCCTACGAGCAGTACTTC. Residues: CASSVTEVPAYEQYF. Variable domain in full (rest from reference TRBV5-1 and TRBJ2-7): KAGVTQTPRYLIKTRGQQVTLSCSPISGHRSVSWYQQTPGQGLQFLFEYFSETQRNKGNFPGRFSGRQFSNSRSEMNVSTLELGDSALYLCASSVTEVPAYEQYFGPGTRLTVT.

This clone was recorded a few times. The chain couples TRBV19 to TRBJ1-1; D gene ambiguous. CDR1 and CDR2 (germline): LNHDA, SQIVND (reference sequence). With 5 bases removed from V and 0 bases from J, the gap between germline ends came to 10 bases. The length of the CDR3 is 14 residues. The CDR3 DNA sequence: TGTGCCAGTAGTGTTCGGGGTATGAACACTGAAGCTTTCTTT. Translated: CASSVRGMNTEAFF.

The chain recombines TRBV7-2 with TRBJ1-2; 7 bases are a match to TRBD1. The germline V gene encodes CDR1 SGHTA and CDR2 FQGNSA. This CDR3 has 14 residues. J gave up 2 bases and V 5 bases, and 5 bases lay outside the gene matches. CDR3 bases: TGTGCCAGCAGCCCCCGGGACAGCAACTATGGCTACACCTTC. Residues: CASSPRDSNYGYTF.

This rearrangement joins TRBV6-5 to TRBJ2-1, with D tentatively TRBD1 (6 bases). Trimming left V 4 bases short and J 9 bases short, with 10 bases between. The germline V gene has CDR1 MNHEY and CDR2 SVGAGI. CDR3 length: 12 amino acids. The chain's CDR3 is CASSFRGSEQFF. The CDR3, as DNA: TGTGCCAGCAGTTTCAGGGGTTCTGAGCAGTTCTTC.

The chain is built from TRBV9 and TRBJ2-5, with 7 bases matching TRBD1. With 0 bases clipped from V and 5 bases from J, the junction kept 7 bases outside the gene matches. The CDR3 has 15 residues. The germline gives CDR1 SGDLS, CDR2 YYNGEE. CDR3 nucleotides: TGTGCCAGCAGCGTAGCTGGGACAGAAGGCGAGACCCAGTACTTC. Its translation is CASSVAGTEGETQYF.

The chain uses TRBV3-1 (or the pseudogene TRBV3-2) and TRBJ2-7; no clear D gene. V was cut by 3 bases and J by 7 bases, with 10 bases left in between. Germline V gene sequence: CDR1 LGHDT, CDR2 YNNKEL (reference sequence). The CDR3 covers 12 residues. The CDR3 is CASSQASQEQYF. For the CDR3, the DNA is TGTGCCAGCAGCCAGGCAAGTCAGGAGCAGTACTTC.

The chain employs TRBV6-1 and TRBJ2-7; possibly TRBD1 for D (5 bases). Germline V gives CDR1 MNHNS, CDR2 SASEGT. The CDR3 length is 13 residues. Deletions cut 3 bases from V and 7 bases from J, with 13 bases between. The CDR3 protein is CASSDYRSWEQYF. The CDR3 DNA reads as TGTGCCAGCAGTGATTACAGGTCCTGGGAGCAGTACTTC.

The chain combines TRBV2 with TRBJ1-2; possible D gene TRBD1, 5 bases. V lost 6 bases and J 4 bases, leaving 15 bases between the germline ends. Germline V CDR1 and CDR2: SNHLY, FYNNEI. The CDR3 runs to 14 residues. The CDR3 reads CASSESGTLYGYTF. In DNA, the CDR3 is TGTGCCAGCAGCGAGTCTGGGACTCTCTATGGCTACACCTTC.

V usage is TRBV9 and J usage is TRBJ1-4; D is uncertain. Germline values: CDR1 SGDLS, CDR2 YYNGEE. V lost 0 bases and J 4 bases, leaving 7 bases between the germline ends. The CDR3 spans 14 residues. CDR3 amino acids: CASSVGGLNEKLFF. In DNA form, the CDR3 reads TGTGCCAGCAGCGTAGGAGGCCTTAATGAAAAACTGTTTTTT. Combining the CDR3 with reference TRBV9 and TRBJ1-4 gives the whole variable domain DSGVTQTPKHLITATGQRVTLRCSPRSGDLSVYWYQQSLDQGLQFLIQYYNGEERAKGNILERFSAQQFPDLHSELNLSSLELGDSALYFCASSVGGLNEKLFFGSGTQLSVL.

The rearrangement uses TRBV5-1 and TRBJ2-3; D is possibly TRBD1 (5 bases). Germline V gene lookup returns CDR1 SGHRS and CDR2 YFSETQ. The V gene lost 0 bases and the J gene lost 4 bases, with 9 bases spanning the gap. CDR3 length: 14 amino acids. CDR3: CASSLGRVSDTQYF. CDR3 DNA: TGCGCCAGCAGCTTGGGCAGGGTGTCAGATACGCAGTATTTT.

This clone showed up just a few times. The CDR3 loop reads CASSQEPGLRRGYTF. The CDR3 nucleotides read TGTGCCAGCAGCCAAGAACCGGGTTTAAGAAGAGGCTACACCTTC. The J gene is TRBJ1-2, the V gene TRBV3-1 (or the pseudogene TRBV3-2); no reliable D call. V lost 0 bases, J lost 8 bases, and 16 bases lay in between. This CDR3 region has 15 residues. CDR1 is LGHDT, CDR2 YNNKEL, per germline (reference sequence).

The chain uses TRBV7-9 and TRBJ2-7, with D unresolved. Germline V gene lookup returns CDR1 SEHNR and CDR2 FQNEAQ (reference sequence). CDR3 size: 12 residues. V shed 2 bases and J shed 4 bases, with 6 bases lying between them. DNA for the CDR3: TGTGCCAGCAGCTTAATCCCTTACGAGCAGTACTTC. Its translation: CASSLIPYEQYF.

The chain recombines TRBV2 with TRBJ2-7; perhaps TRBD1 as D (6 bases). The germline V gene has CDR1 SNHLY and CDR2 FYNNEI. V shed 4 bases and J shed 3 bases, with 13 bases lying between them. The CDR3 spans 14 residues. The CDR3 spells CASSGTEGRYEQYF. Written as DNA, the CDR3 is TGTGCCAGCAGTGGGACAGAAGGCCGCTACGAGCAGTACTTC.

The chain couples TRBV3-1 (or the pseudogene TRBV3-2) to TRBJ1-2; D is possibly TRBD1 (6 bases). The germline CDR1 and CDR2 sequences are LGHDT and YNNKEL (reference sequence). CDR3 length: 15 residues. Trimming took off 3 bases at V and 3 bases at J, with 14 bases between the two ends. CDR3 nucleotide sequence: TGTGCCAGCAGCCAGGGATACAGGGACGACTATGGCTACACCTTC. It translates to CASSQGYRDDYGYTF.

The rearrangement joins TRBV5-6 to TRBJ2-1; 11 positions agree with TRBD1. V trimming: 5 bases; J trimming: 6 bases; junction bases outside the gene matches: 13. The CDR3 consists of 17 residues. The germline V gene encodes CDR1 SGHDT and CDR2 YYEEEE. CDR3 sequence: CASSFFAGTGGINEQFF. The CDR3 nucleotides are TGTGCCAGCAGTTTCTTCGCCGGGACAGGGGGTATCAATGAGCAGTTCTTC.

The chain recombines TRBV5-4 with TRBJ2-7, with D possibly being TRBD1 (5 bases). Germline V gene lookup returns CDR1 SGHNT and CDR2 YYREEE (reference sequence). The CDR3 has 13 amino acids. Trimming removed 8 bases at V and 4 bases at J, with 16 bases between. This CDR3 reads CASSGPTNYEQYF. The CDR3 DNA sequence: TGTGCCAGTTCAGGGCCCACCAATTACGAGCAGTACTTC.

This chain links TRBV5-5 with TRBJ1-4; TRBD1 agrees at 7 bases. The germline V gene encodes CDR1 SGHKS and CDR2 YYEKEE (reference sequence). The CDR3 extends over 15 amino acids. V lost 0 bases and J lost 12; bases outside the gene matches: 11. In DNA form, the CDR3 reads TGTGCCAGCAGCTTGGAGGGCGGGACAGTGATTCAACTGTTTTTT. Its protein is CASSLEGGTVIQLFF.

This chain uses TRBV4-1 with TRBJ1-6, with 7 positions matching TRBD1. This CDR3 region has 14 residues. Trimming removed 8 bases from V and 8 bases from J; junction bases left unmatched: 9. Per the germline V gene, CDR1 is MGHRA and CDR2 is YSYEKL. CDR3 sequence reads: CASERGQADSPLHF. Here the CDR3 DNA reads TGCGCCAGCGAAAGGGGGCAGGCGGATTCACCCCTCCACTTT.